A single sample is the source of the 13 T cell receptor beta chains below, sequenced in a study of OX40 agonist ivuxolimab in advanced cancers. Using immunoSEQ multiplex PCR, the repertoire was profiled, and TCRdb retains in-frame clones only, with some absent. In the table there are 50,000 or so clones, about 82% of which are singletons. Material: CD4+ or CD8+ T cells sorted from blood, obtained in a trial of the OX40 agonist ivuxolimab. Receptor source: an adult with an advanced solid tumor such as melanoma, head and neck, liver or kidney cancer.

Details on this clone: This specimen includes other DNA sequences encoding the same CDR3. This chain joins TRBV5-1 and TRBJ1-4; D gene ambiguous. V was pared by 2 bases and J by 2 bases, with 7 bases between. The CDR3 is made up of 14 amino acids. Germline V gene sequence: CDR1 SGHRS, CDR2 YFSETQ. The CDR3 reads CASSLRATNEKLFF. As DNA, the CDR3 is TGCGCCAGCAGCTTAAGGGCCACTAATGAAAAACTGTTTTTT.

The CDR3 loop reads CAIEPGTEDFREQFF. In DNA, the CDR3 is TGCGCCATCGAACCCGGGACAGAAGACTTCAGGGAGCAGTTCTTC. V is TRBV10-2 and J is TRBJ2-1; 7 bases map to TRBD1. CDR1 is WSHSY, CDR2 SAAADI, per germline. V shed 10 bases and J 10 bases; nucleotides not matched to a gene: 19. The CDR3 is made up of 15 amino acids.

The CDR3 loop reads CSVEVQGVETQYF. The CDR3 DNA sequence: TGCAGCGTCGAGGTACAGGGGGTAGAGACCCAGTACTTC. The V gene is TRBV29-1, the J gene TRBJ2-5, with 8 bases aligning to TRBD1. Germline V gives CDR1 SQVTM, CDR2 ANQGSEA. Trimming at V came to 6 bases and at J to 4 bases, leaving 7 bases not matched to a gene. The CDR3 has 13 residues.

The chain is built from TRBV6-6 and TRBJ2-3; D is unclear. The V and J ends lost 1 base and 3 bases respectively, with 2 bases between them. The V gene's germline CDR1 is MNHNY and CDR2 SVGAGI (reference sequence). CDR3 size: 12 residues. Here the CDR3 DNA reads TGTGCCAGCAGTTACTTAACAGATACGCAGTATTTT. Translation: CASSYLTDTQYF.

The V and J genes are TRBV4-2 and TRBJ1-5, with D possibly matching TRBD1 (5 bases). The CDR3 contains 17 residues. V was cut by 3 bases and J by 0 bases, with 15 bases left in between. Per the germline V gene, CDR1 is LGHNA and CDR2 is YNFKEQ. The CDR3 region is CASSQGSSGISNQPQHF. The CDR3 region has the DNA TGTGCCAGCAGCCAGGGATCATCAGGGATTAGCAATCAGCCCCAGCATTTT.

The chain couples TRBV18 to TRBJ1-6; no clear D gene. Per the germline V gene, CDR1 is KGHSH and CDR2 is LQKENI. V gave up 6 bases and J gave up 0 bases, with 15 bases separating them. There are 17 residues in the CDR3. The CDR3 DNA is TGTGCCAGCTCCCCGACTGGAACTAGCTCCTATAATTCACCCCTCCACTTT. Translating it yields CASSPTGTSSYNSPLHF.

This chain joins TRBV5-1 and TRBJ1-1; D ambiguous. Germline CDR1 reads SGHRS; CDR2 reads YFSETQ. With 2 bases removed from V and 1 base from J, the gap between germline ends came to 6 bases. The length of the CDR3 is 13 residues. The CDR3 here is CASSFPPNTEAFF. CDR3 DNA: TGCGCCAGCAGCTTCCCCCCGAACACTGAAGCTTTCTTT.

This clone has a handful of counts. The chain links TRBV19 to TRBJ2-5; 7 bases line up with TRBD1. The trim removed 4 bases at V and 2 bases at J, leaving 10 bases unmatched. The CDR3 is made up of 16 amino acids. In germline, CDR1 is LNHDA, CDR2 SQIVND (reference sequence). CDR3 amino acids: CASSTGQAVAQETQYF. CDR3 coding DNA: TGTGCCAGTAGTACAGGACAGGCGGTGGCACAAGAGACCCAGTACTTC.

This chain links TRBV5-6 with TRBJ1-4; 8 nucleotides line up with TRBD1. The CDR3 extends over 15 amino acids. Germline values: CDR1 SGHDT, CDR2 YYEEEE. J was trimmed by 8 bases and V by 6 bases; bases with no gene match: 12. Here the CDR3 reads CASTSTDRVGEKLFF. Here the CDR3 DNA reads TGTGCCAGCACCTCAACGGACAGGGTTGGCGAAAAACTGTTTTTT. Based on the CDR3 plus reference TRBV5-6 and TRBJ1-4, the full variable domain is DAGVTQSPTHLIKTRGQQVTLRCSPKSGHDTVSWYQQALGQGPQFIFQYYEEEERQRGNFPDRFSGHQFPNYSSELNVNALLLGDSALYLCASTSTDRVGEKLFFGSGTQLSVL.

The chain uses TRBV5-1 and TRBJ2-1; D ambiguous. From germline, CDR1 is SGHRS and CDR2 YFSETQ. Trimming took 0 bases from V and 3 from J, leaving 7 bases between them. The CDR3 is made up of 14 amino acids. In DNA, the CDR3 is TGCGCCAGCAGCTTGGGGGGAAGCTACAATGAGCAGTTCTTC. It codes for CASSLGGSYNEQFF.

This chain uses TRBV18 with TRBJ1-3, with TRBD1 identical over 9 bases. Germline V gene lookup returns CDR1 KGHSH and CDR2 LQKENI. J was trimmed by 0 bases and V by 3 bases; bases with no gene match: 15. The CDR3 runs to 20 residues. The CDR3 loop is CASSPPDRGSIIYSGNTIYF. The CDR3 bases are TGTGCCAGCTCACCCCCGGACAGGGGTTCTATCATTTACTCTGGAAACACCATATATTTT.

The V call is TRBV28, the J call TRBJ1-4; no definite D call. This CDR3 has 14 residues. Deletions cut 5 bases from V and 8 bases from J, with 15 bases between. Germline V CDR1 and CDR2: MDHEN, SYDVKM. The CDR3 here is CASSNAGEREKLFF. DNA of the CDR3: TGTGCCAGCAGTAACGCCGGAGAGCGAGAAAAACTGTTTTTT.

The chain combines TRBV7-9 with TRBJ2-1; TRBD2 aligns across 12 bases. The CDR3 runs 18 residues. V dropped 3 bases and J dropped 0; count of bases not matched to a gene: 6. The germline V gene has CDR1 SEHNR and CDR2 FQNEAQ (reference sequence). For the CDR3, the DNA is TGTGCCAGCAGCTTCGAACTAGCGGGGGGCCGCTCCTACAATGAGCAGTTCTTC. Translation: CASSFELAGGRSYNEQFF.